Listed below are T cell receptor beta chains from one sample, sequenced in a study of human T cells and chemical hapten exposure. TCRdb processed the RACE reads anew with MiXCR; each CDR3 protein has one entry. The sample carries 99,000 or so distinct CDR3 sequences, under 40% recorded once. The input for sequencing was whole blood, taken in connection with sensitization to the hapten diphenylcyclopropenone (DPC). Every receptor here comes from a man aged 35 to 55 with alopecia areata. Some clones in this sample may be carry-over from other donors' samples. Each CDR3 is given with its conserved first and last residue. Each record gives: J gene, V gene, clone size, D gene, CDR3 DNA, CDR3 protein. A D gene is named only where the DNA matches it firmly. Clone size appears in some rows only: once, few, many, or a class for an expanded clone.

j_call: TRBJ1-2; v_call: TRBV29-1; clone_size: few; d_call: NA; cdr3_nt: TGCAGCGTTCAAGTTGCCGGGGGGCTGGGTGGCTACACCTTC; cdr3_aa: CSVQVAGGLGGYTF
j_call: TRBJ2-7; v_call: TRBV29-1; clone_size: NA; d_call: NA; cdr3_nt: TGCAGCGTTGAAGGGCAGGGCTCTTACGCTCGCTCCTACGAGCAGTACTTC; cdr3_aa: CSVEGQGSYARSYEQYF
j_call: TRBJ2-7; v_call: TRBV10-3; clone_size: few; d_call: NA; cdr3_nt: TGTGCCATCAGTCCACTCGGTAGCTCCTACGAGCAGTACTTC; cdr3_aa: CAISPLGSSYEQYF
j_call: TRBJ2-2; v_call: TRBV7-2; clone_size: NA; d_call: NA; cdr3_nt: TGTGCCAGCAGCTTAGTCGCGGGCACCGGGGAGCTGTTTTTT; cdr3_aa: CASSLVAGTGELFF
j_call: TRBJ1-4; v_call: TRBV5-1; clone_size: NA; d_call: NA; cdr3_nt: TGCGCCAGCAGCTTTGAGGGGCGGAGTGAAAAACTGTTTTTT; cdr3_aa: CASSFEGRSEKLFF
j_call: TRBJ2-6; v_call: TRBV20-1; clone_size: NA; d_call: NA; cdr3_nt: TGCAGTGCCATAGGACGGCAGGGTAACTTTCCATCGGGGGCCAACGTCCTGACTTTC; cdr3_aa: CSAIGRQGNFPSGANVLTF
j_call: TRBJ2-3; v_call: TRBV6-5; clone_size: NA; d_call: NA; cdr3_nt: TGTGCCAGCAGTTATGTGGGCACAGATACGCAGTATTTT; cdr3_aa: CASSYVGTDTQYF
j_call: TRBJ2-3; v_call: TRBV7-2; clone_size: few; d_call: NA; cdr3_nt: TGTGCCAGCAGCCTTCAGACGAGCACAGATACGCAGTATTTT; cdr3_aa: CASSLQTSTDTQYF
j_call: TRBJ2-7; v_call: TRBV14; clone_size: few; d_call: NA; cdr3_nt: TGTGCCAGCAGCCGGACCATTCCGGGGGCGAACGAGCAGTACTTC; cdr3_aa: CASSRTIPGANEQYF
j_call: TRBJ2-3; v_call: TRBV28; clone_size: NA; d_call: TRBD2; cdr3_nt: TGTGCCAGCAGTTTCGGCGGGAGGGCACTCATGGAGTATTTT; cdr3_aa: CASSFGGRALMEYF
j_call: TRBJ2-7; v_call: TRBV30; clone_size: few; d_call: TRBD2; cdr3_nt: TGTGCCTGGAGAGCGGGGGGTAAACACGAGCAGTACTTC; cdr3_aa: CAWRAGGKHEQYF
j_call: TRBJ2-5; v_call: TRBV18; clone_size: few; d_call: NA; cdr3_nt: TGTGCCAGCTCACCACCGCAGGGCTTCCAAGAGACCCAGTACTTC; cdr3_aa: CASSPPQGFQETQYF
j_call: TRBJ1-2; v_call: TRBV29-1; clone_size: few; d_call: NA; cdr3_nt: TGCAGCGTTATTCGTTCTAACTATGGCTACACCTTC; cdr3_aa: CSVIRSNYGYTF
j_call: TRBJ2-4; v_call: TRBV4-2; clone_size: NA; d_call: NA; cdr3_nt: TGTGCCAGCAGCCAAGATCACCGCCTAGACACAGACAAAAACATTCAGTACTTC; cdr3_aa: CASSQDHRLDTDKNIQYF
j_call: TRBJ2-4; v_call: TRBV12-3/TRBV12-4; clone_size: NA; d_call: NA; cdr3_nt: TGTGCCAGCGGCCCACAGATCGAAAACATTCAGTACTTC; cdr3_aa: CASGPQIENIQYF
j_call: TRBJ2-7; v_call: TRBV27; clone_size: few; d_call: NA; cdr3_nt: TGTGCCAGCAGTACGACAAGGGTAAAGCTATCTTTC; cdr3_aa: CASSTTRVKLSF
j_call: TRBJ1-1; v_call: TRBV6-5; clone_size: NA; d_call: TRBD1; cdr3_nt: TGTGCCAGCAGGCCCGACCGGGACAGTCTGATGAACACTGAAGCTTTCTTT; cdr3_aa: CASRPDRDSLMNTEAFF
j_call: TRBJ1-5; v_call: TRBV29-1; clone_size: NA; d_call: NA; cdr3_nt: TGCAGCGTTTTGACGGGGAGGGGTCAGCCCCAGCATTTT; cdr3_aa: CSVLTGRGQPQHF
j_call: TRBJ1-4; v_call: TRBV15; clone_size: NA; d_call: NA; cdr3_nt: TGTGCCACCAGCAGAGGCAAGCGGTTGGGGGAAAAACTGTTTTTT; cdr3_aa: CATSRGKRLGEKLFF
j_call: TRBJ2-2; v_call: TRBV12-3/TRBV12-4; clone_size: NA; d_call: TRBD1; cdr3_nt: TGTGCCAGCAGTCCCCAGGGGGTCACCGGGGAGCTGTTTTTT; cdr3_aa: CASSPQGVTGELFF
j_call: TRBJ2-3; v_call: TRBV4-3; clone_size: few; d_call: NA; cdr3_nt: TGCGCCAGCAGCCCAAATCAGCGGTACACAGATACGCAGTATTTT; cdr3_aa: CASSPNQRYTDTQYF
j_call: TRBJ1-2; v_call: TRBV30; clone_size: NA; d_call: NA; cdr3_nt: TGTGCCTGGAGTGTAAGGGCGGGCTACACCTTC; cdr3_aa: CAWSVRAGYTF
j_call: TRBJ2-2; v_call: TRBV6-5; clone_size: once; d_call: NA; cdr3_nt: TGTGCCAGCAGGGGGCGAGGAACCGGGGAGCTGTTTTTT; cdr3_aa: CASRGRGTGELFF
j_call: TRBJ2-7; v_call: TRBV10-3; clone_size: NA; d_call: NA; cdr3_nt: TGTGCCATCAGAGTTCCCGGCCCATTCAGAACCTACGAGCAGTACTTC; cdr3_aa: CAIRVPGPFRTYEQYF
j_call: TRBJ2-5; v_call: TRBV18; clone_size: few; d_call: TRBD1; cdr3_nt: TGTGCCAGCTCACCACCGACAGGGGGAGAGACCCAGTACTTC; cdr3_aa: CASSPPTGGETQYF
j_call: TRBJ2-7; v_call: TRBV7-9; clone_size: NA; d_call: NA; cdr3_nt: TGTGCCAGCAGCAAACAGGGCTCCTACGAGCAGTACTTC; cdr3_aa: CASSKQGSYEQYF
j_call: TRBJ2-7; v_call: TRBV7-2; clone_size: NA; d_call: TRBD2; cdr3_nt: TGTGCCAGCAGCACCTTTCTAGCGGGAGTTGGGGAGCAGTACTTC; cdr3_aa: CASSTFLAGVGEQYF
j_call: TRBJ2-1; v_call: TRBV19; clone_size: NA; d_call: NA; cdr3_nt: TGTGCCAGTAGTATAGCTCTGATCCTTATACCCCACAATGAGCAGTTCTTC; cdr3_aa: CASSIALILIPHNEQFF
j_call: TRBJ1-1; v_call: TRBV9; clone_size: NA; d_call: NA; cdr3_nt: TGTGCCAGCAGCGGGACCCTTTTCACTGAAGCTTTCTTT; cdr3_aa: CASSGTLFTEAFF
j_call: TRBJ1-2; v_call: TRBV6-5; clone_size: NA; d_call: TRBD1; cdr3_nt: TGTGCCAGCAGTTACTCGGGACAGGGCATTGGAGGCTACACCTTC; cdr3_aa: CASSYSGQGIGGYTF
j_call: TRBJ2-1; v_call: TRBV7-9; clone_size: NA; d_call: TRBD2; cdr3_nt: TGTGCCAGCACCCCGAGCGGGATTCGCAAGTTCTTC; cdr3_aa: CASTPSGIRKFF
j_call: TRBJ2-1; v_call: TRBV6-2/TRBV6-3; clone_size: few; d_call: TRBD2; cdr3_nt: TGTGCCAGCAGTTACTCCCTACTAGCGAATGAGCAGTTCTTC; cdr3_aa: CASSYSLLANEQFF
j_call: TRBJ2-3; v_call: TRBV10-3; clone_size: few; d_call: TRBD2; cdr3_nt: TGTGCCATCAGTGATATGGCGTCGGGGGGTAAGGATACGCAGTATTTT; cdr3_aa: CAISDMASGGKDTQYF
j_call: TRBJ1-4; v_call: TRBV29-1; clone_size: few; d_call: NA; cdr3_nt: TGCAGCGTTGTACGCCAGGCTAATGAAAAACTGTTTTTT; cdr3_aa: CSVVRQANEKLFF
j_call: TRBJ2-2; v_call: TRBV4-1; clone_size: NA; d_call: NA; cdr3_nt: TGCGCCAGCAGCCAGGGTACCGGGGAGCTGTTTTTT; cdr3_aa: CASSQGTGELFF
j_call: TRBJ1-5; v_call: TRBV19; clone_size: NA; d_call: NA; cdr3_nt: TGTGCCAGTAGTCTCGGACAGAATCCCGGTCAGCCCCAGCATTTT; cdr3_aa: CASSLGQNPGQPQHF
j_call: TRBJ1-1; v_call: TRBV27; clone_size: NA; d_call: NA; cdr3_nt: TGTGCCAGCAGTCCGCCTTTGGGGGTCGGTGAAGCTTTCTTT; cdr3_aa: CASSPPLGVGEAFF
j_call: TRBJ2-3; v_call: TRBV6-2/TRBV6-3; clone_size: NA; d_call: TRBD2; cdr3_nt: TGTGCCAGCAGTCCCCAACAGTCAGCGGGAGATATTAGGGTTACGCAGTATTTT; cdr3_aa: CASSPQQSAGDIRVTQYF
j_call: TRBJ1-1; v_call: TRBV6-2/TRBV6-3; clone_size: few; d_call: NA; cdr3_nt: TGTGCCAGCAGTTACCCCCGGTGGTTTAACACTGAAGCTTTCTTT; cdr3_aa: CASSYPRWFNTEAFF
j_call: TRBJ1-1; v_call: TRBV27; clone_size: NA; d_call: NA; cdr3_nt: TGTGCCAGCAGTTTTGCACAGATGAACACTGAAGCTTTCTTT; cdr3_aa: CASSFAQMNTEAFF
j_call: TRBJ2-3; v_call: TRBV30; clone_size: NA; d_call: NA; cdr3_nt: TGTGCCTGGCTTCTAACCGATACGCAGTATTTT; cdr3_aa: CAWLLTDTQYF
j_call: TRBJ2-6; v_call: TRBV7-2; clone_size: NA; d_call: NA; cdr3_nt: TGTGCCAGCGGGGTCCACTCTGGGGCCAACGTCCTGACTTTC; cdr3_aa: CASGVHSGANVLTF
j_call: TRBJ1-5; v_call: TRBV7-2; clone_size: NA; d_call: NA; cdr3_nt: TGTGCCAGCAGCTTAGCCCGACAAAGCAATCAGCCCCAGCATTTT; cdr3_aa: CASSLARQSNQPQHF
j_call: TRBJ2-4; v_call: TRBV12-3/TRBV12-4; clone_size: many; d_call: NA; cdr3_nt: TGTGCCAGCAGTTCCAGTTCGACAGGTTGGGCCAAAAACATTCAGTACTTC; cdr3_aa: CASSSSSTGWAKNIQYF
j_call: TRBJ2-7; v_call: TRBV28; clone_size: few; d_call: TRBD1; cdr3_nt: TGTGCCATCTCGGGACAGGGGATCTACGAGCAGTACTTC; cdr3_aa: CAISGQGIYEQYF
j_call: TRBJ2-7; v_call: TRBV7-9; clone_size: few; d_call: NA; cdr3_nt: TGTGCCAGCAGCCGCCTCGTCGGAGGCCACTACGAGCAGTACTTC; cdr3_aa: CASSRLVGGHYEQYF
j_call: TRBJ2-1; v_call: TRBV20-1; clone_size: NA; d_call: NA; cdr3_nt: TGCAGTGCTAGAGATTCAAGCCCCTCGTTCTTC; cdr3_aa: CSARDSSPSFF
j_call: TRBJ2-1; v_call: TRBV11-1; clone_size: once; d_call: NA; cdr3_nt: TGTGCCAGCAGCTTCCAGAGGGGGAACAATGAGCAGTTCTTC; cdr3_aa: CASSFQRGNNEQFF
j_call: TRBJ1-3; v_call: TRBV27; clone_size: NA; d_call: NA; cdr3_nt: TGTGCCAGTATAGGGATGGGCGGAAACACCATATATTTT; cdr3_aa: CASIGMGGNTIYF
j_call: TRBJ2-2; v_call: TRBV2; clone_size: NA; d_call: NA; cdr3_nt: TGTGCCAGCAGGAAGGAGGGCCTGACCGGGGAGCTGTTTTTT; cdr3_aa: CASRKEGLTGELFF
j_call: TRBJ1-1; v_call: TRBV29-1; clone_size: few; d_call: NA; cdr3_nt: TGCAGCGTTGGCCCGGGGGGAGGAACTGAAGCTTTCTTT; cdr3_aa: CSVGPGGGTEAFF
j_call: TRBJ1-5; v_call: TRBV24-1; clone_size: NA; d_call: NA; cdr3_nt: TGTGCCACCAGTGATTTGTCGGGGAATCAGCCCCAGCATTTT; cdr3_aa: CATSDLSGNQPQHF
j_call: TRBJ1-1; v_call: TRBV28; clone_size: NA; d_call: NA; cdr3_nt: TGTGCCAGCAGTTTTACCAGGGGATTAGTGAACACTGAAGCTTTCTTT; cdr3_aa: CASSFTRGLVNTEAFF